The 5 T cell receptor beta chains listed next were all sequenced from one sample in a study of tumor and adjacent non-tumor tissue in lung cancer (dated by TCRdb to 2016 to 2019). RNA was extracted from bulk unsorted tissue and checked for quality with a NanoDrop ND-1000 and an Agilent 2100. Distant non-tumor tissue taken more than 3 cm from the tumor edge was used as the normal lung sample. The library was generated by multiplex PCR. Sequencing used an Illumina HiSeq 2500. TCRbeta libraries were built by three rounds of nested PCR using primers (Table S4), following protocols modified from ARM-PCR. TCRdb redid the processing of the public reads, applying fastp at Q25 and MiXCR, and retained in-frame beta chains. A single entry per CDR3 protein holds the most common genes and DNA from its merged rows. The sample table shows more than 85,000 distinct CDR3 sequences, and about 65% are seen once. The ten largest make up around 17% of the sample.

Sequences were obtained from distant non-tumor lung tissue. Source of these receptors: a man aged 55 to 69 with non-small cell lung cancer.

This clonotype was detected once. A junction end diverges from the germline sequence, so it may reflect a read error. This chain joins TRBV20-1 and TRBJ2-3; D remains unclear. Germline V gene sequence: CDR1 DFQATT, CDR2 SNEGSKA (reference sequence). This CDR3 has 11 residues. The CDR3, as DNA: TGCAGTGCTAGTCTCACAGATACGAAGTATTTT. Its translation is CSASLTDTKYF.

The chain couples TRBV11-1 to TRBJ1-1; D not certain. Germline-derived CDR1 and CDR2 are SGHAT and FQDESV (reference sequence). The V and J ends lost 9 bases and 5 bases respectively, with 19 bases between them. This CDR3 has 14 amino acids. CDR3 bases: TGTGCCAGGGGCTTACCGGCGGGCGAGACTGAAGCTTTCTTT. Encoded protein: CARGLPAGETEAFF.

Of note for this clonotype: One junction end disagrees with the germline gene, perhaps due to a read error. This chain connects TRBV4-2 to TRBJ1-2, with D perhaps matching TRBD1 (5 bases). Germline CDR1 reads LGHNA; CDR2 reads YNFKEQ. This CDR3 contains 14 residues. CDR3 nucleotides: TGTACCAGCTCCTCGGGGACCACTAACTATGGTTACACCTTC. Residues: CTSSSGTTNYGYTF.

This clonotype was observed a few times. CDR3 sequence reads: CSASLTSGSGEQYF. The CDR3, as DNA: TGCAGTGCTAGTCTTACTAGCGGGAGTGGAGAGCAGTACTTC. V is TRBV20-1 and J is TRBJ2-7, with 11 bases identical to TRBD2. There are 14 residues in the CDR3. The V gene end was trimmed by 3 bases and the J gene end by 7 bases; junction bases not matched to a gene: 8. Germline-derived CDR1 and CDR2 are DFQATT and SNEGSKA (reference sequence).

Comments on this clonotype: This is likely a read error, given that the CDR3 carries no conserved phenylalanine or tryptophan at its end. The DNA is omitted, as the CDR3 cannot be located on it reliably, and the CDR3 follows TCRdb's listing. This chain joins TRBV28 and TRBJ2-7; TRBD1 reflects the table's D call only, with no check against the DNA. The CDR3 spans 16 amino acids, including both terminal residues. The germline CDR1 and CDR2 sequences are MDHEN and SYDVKM. The chain's CDR3 is CASRTRGRGGSYEHYY.